Below, one T cell receptor beta chain is given with its context. Its target is unknown. This CDR3 contains 15 residues. Unmatched junction bases numbered 8, after V lost 6 bases and J lost 4 bases. In germline, CDR1 is SGHRS, CDR2 YFSETQ. These data are taken from a study of CD8 T cells in Susac syndrome. Study summary: Among the Susac syndrome patients who underwent sequencing, more than 5 had clinically active disease, while about eight of them were in remission.

Diagnostic criteria defined recently for definite or probable disease were met by the Susac syndrome patients. Study results and limitations: The CD4+ T cell repertoires of Susac syndrome were found to show no clonal expansion.

RNA, at about 0.45 to 1 ug, was reverse transcribed with random hexamers. Each CDR3 protein gets one entry after TCRdb re-called the immunoSEQ multiplex PCR reads with MiXCR. The data contain under 200,000 distinct CDR3 sequences, roughly 90% of them singletons. This chain connects TRBV5-1 to TRBJ2-1; 9 nucleotides align to TRBD2. This TCR was sampled from a human donor with Susac syndrome. What was sequenced was CD4+ T cells from PBMCs. CDR3 sequence: CASKRAGGGYNEQFF. The CDR3 DNA reads as TGCGCCAGCAAAAGAGCGGGAGGAGGGTACAATGAGCAGTTCTTC.